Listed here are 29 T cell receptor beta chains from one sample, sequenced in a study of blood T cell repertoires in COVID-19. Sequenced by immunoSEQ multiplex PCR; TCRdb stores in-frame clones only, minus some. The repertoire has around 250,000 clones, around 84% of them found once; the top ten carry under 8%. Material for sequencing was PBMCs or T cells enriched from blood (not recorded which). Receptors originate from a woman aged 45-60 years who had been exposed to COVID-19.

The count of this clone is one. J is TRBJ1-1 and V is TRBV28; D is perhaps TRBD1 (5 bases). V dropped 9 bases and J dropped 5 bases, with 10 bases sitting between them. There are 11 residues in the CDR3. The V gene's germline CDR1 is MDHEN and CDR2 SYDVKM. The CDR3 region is CASQGFTEAFF. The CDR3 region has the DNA TGTGCCAGTCAGGGTTTTACTGAAGCTTTCTTT.

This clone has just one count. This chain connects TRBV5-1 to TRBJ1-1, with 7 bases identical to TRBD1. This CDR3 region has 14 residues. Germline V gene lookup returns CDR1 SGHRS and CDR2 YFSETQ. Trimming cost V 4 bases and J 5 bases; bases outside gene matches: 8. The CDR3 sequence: CASSLEGAGTEAFF. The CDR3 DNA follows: TGCGCCAGCAGCCTGGAGGGGGCAGGGACTGAAGCTTTCTTT. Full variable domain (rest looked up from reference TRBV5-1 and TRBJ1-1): KAGVTQTPRYLIKTRGQQVTLSCSPISGHRSVSWYQQTPGQGLQFLFEYFSETQRNKGNFPGRFSGRQFSNSRSEMNVSTLELGDSALYLCASSLEGAGTEAFFGQGTRLTVV.

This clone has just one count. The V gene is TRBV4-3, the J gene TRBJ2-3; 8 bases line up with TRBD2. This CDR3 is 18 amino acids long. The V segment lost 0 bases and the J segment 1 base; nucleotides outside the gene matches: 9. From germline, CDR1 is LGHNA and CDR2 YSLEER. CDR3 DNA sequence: TGCGCCAGCAGCCAAGATAGTCCCAGCGGGGGCCGCACAGATACGCAGTATTTT. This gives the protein CASSQDSPSGGRTDTQYF.

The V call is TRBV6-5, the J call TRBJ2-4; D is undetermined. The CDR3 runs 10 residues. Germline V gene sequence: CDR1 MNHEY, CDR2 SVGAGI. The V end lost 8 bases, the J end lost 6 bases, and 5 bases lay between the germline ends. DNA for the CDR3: TGTGCCAGCGCCGGAAACATTCAGTACTTC. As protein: CASAGNIQYF.

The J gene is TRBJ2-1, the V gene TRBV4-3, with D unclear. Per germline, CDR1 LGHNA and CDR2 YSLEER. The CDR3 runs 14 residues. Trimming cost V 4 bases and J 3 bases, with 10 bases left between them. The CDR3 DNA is TGCGCCAGCAGCCCCCAGCGATACTACAATGAGCAGTTCTTC. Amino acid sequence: CASSPQRYYNEQFF.

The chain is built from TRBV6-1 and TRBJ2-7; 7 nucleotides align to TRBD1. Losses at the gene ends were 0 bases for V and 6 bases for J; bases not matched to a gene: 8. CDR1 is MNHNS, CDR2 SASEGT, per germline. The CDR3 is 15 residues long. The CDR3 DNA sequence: TGTGCCAGCAGTGAAGCGCAAAGAGGGGGCTTCGAGCAGTACTTC. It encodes CASSEAQRGGFEQYF.

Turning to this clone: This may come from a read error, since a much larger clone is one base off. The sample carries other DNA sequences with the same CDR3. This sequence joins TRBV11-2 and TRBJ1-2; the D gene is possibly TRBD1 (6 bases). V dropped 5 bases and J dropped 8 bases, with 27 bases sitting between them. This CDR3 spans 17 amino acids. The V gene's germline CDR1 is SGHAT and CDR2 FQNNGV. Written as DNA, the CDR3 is TGTGCCAGCAGCCAAATCCTCCTGGGAGACTGGGGGCGGGGCTACACCTTC. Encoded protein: CASSQILLGDWGRGYTF.

For the CDR3, the DNA is TGTGCCAGCAGTTTACGATCAACAGGGTTGGCTTTCTTT. Its protein is CASSLRSTGLAFF. V is TRBV28 and J is TRBJ1-1; D perhaps matches TRBD1 (6 bases). The CDR3 runs to 13 residues. Trimming took off 2 bases at V and 11 bases at J, with 15 bases between the two ends. Looked up from germline, CDR1 is MDHEN and CDR2 is SYDVKM.

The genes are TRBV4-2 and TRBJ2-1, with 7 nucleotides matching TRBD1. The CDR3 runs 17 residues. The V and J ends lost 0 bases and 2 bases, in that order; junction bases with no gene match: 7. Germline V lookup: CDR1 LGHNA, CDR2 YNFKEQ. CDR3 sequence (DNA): TGTGCCAGCAGCCAAGATACGAACAGGGGACCCTACAATGAGCAGTTCTTC. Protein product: CASSQDTNRGPYNEQFF.

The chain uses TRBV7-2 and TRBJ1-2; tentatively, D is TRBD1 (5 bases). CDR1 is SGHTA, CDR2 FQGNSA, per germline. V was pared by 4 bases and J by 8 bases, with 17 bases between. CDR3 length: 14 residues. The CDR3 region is CASSSVQGSGGYTF. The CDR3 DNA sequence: TGTGCCAGCAGCTCTGTCCAGGGTTCAGGGGGCTACACCTTC.

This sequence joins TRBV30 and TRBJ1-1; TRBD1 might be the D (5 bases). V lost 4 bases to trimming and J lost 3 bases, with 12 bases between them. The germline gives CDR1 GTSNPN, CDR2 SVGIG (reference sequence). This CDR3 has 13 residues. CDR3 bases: TGTGCCTGGATTACGGGACTCCACACTGAAGCTTTCTTT. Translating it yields CAWITGLHTEAFF.

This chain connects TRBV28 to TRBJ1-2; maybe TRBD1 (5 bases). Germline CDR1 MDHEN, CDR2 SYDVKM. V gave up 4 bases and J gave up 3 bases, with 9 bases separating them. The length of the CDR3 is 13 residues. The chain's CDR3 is CASSSPGDYGYTF. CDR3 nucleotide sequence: TGTGCCAGCAGTTCCCCGGGGGACTATGGCTACACCTTC.

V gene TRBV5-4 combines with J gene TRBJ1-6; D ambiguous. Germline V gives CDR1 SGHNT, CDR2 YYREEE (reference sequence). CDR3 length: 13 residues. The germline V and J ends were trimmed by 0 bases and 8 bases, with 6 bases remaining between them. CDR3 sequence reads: CASSLDSHSPLHF. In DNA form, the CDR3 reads TGTGCCAGCAGCTTGGACAGTCATTCACCCCTCCACTTT.

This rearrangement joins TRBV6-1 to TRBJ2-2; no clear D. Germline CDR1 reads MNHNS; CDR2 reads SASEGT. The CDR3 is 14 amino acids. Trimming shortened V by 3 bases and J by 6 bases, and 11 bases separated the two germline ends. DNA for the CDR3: TGTGCCAGCAGTGAGTCTTGGGCCCCCGGGGAGCTGTTTTTT. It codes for CASSESWAPGELFF.

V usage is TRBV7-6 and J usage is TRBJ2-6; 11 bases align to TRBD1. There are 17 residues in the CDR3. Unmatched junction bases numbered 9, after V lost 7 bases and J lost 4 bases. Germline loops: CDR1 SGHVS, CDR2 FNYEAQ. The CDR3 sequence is CASTLGQGVGGANVLTF. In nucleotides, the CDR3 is TGTGCCAGCACCTTGGGACAGGGGGTAGGAGGGGCCAACGTCCTGACTTTC.

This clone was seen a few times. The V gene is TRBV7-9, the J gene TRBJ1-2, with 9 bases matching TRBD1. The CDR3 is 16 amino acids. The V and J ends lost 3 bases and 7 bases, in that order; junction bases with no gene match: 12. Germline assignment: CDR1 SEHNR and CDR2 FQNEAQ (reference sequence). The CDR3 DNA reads TGTGCCAGCAGCTTTTTAGCCACAGGGGGCGCGAGTGGCTACACCTTC. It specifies CASSFLATGGASGYTF.

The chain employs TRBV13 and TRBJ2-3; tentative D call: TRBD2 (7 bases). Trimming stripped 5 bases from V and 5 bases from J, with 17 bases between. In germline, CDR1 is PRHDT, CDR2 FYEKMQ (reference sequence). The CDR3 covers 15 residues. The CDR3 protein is CASSPGPGGLDTQYF. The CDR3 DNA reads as TGTGCCAGCAGCCCTGGCCCCGGGGGGCTAGATACGCAGTATTTT.

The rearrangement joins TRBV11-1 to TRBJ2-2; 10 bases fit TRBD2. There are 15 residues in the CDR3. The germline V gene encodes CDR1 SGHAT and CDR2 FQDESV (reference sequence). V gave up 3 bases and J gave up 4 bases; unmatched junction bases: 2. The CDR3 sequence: CASSFLAGGTGELFF. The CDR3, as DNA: TGTGCCAGCAGCTTCTTAGCGGGGGGCACCGGGGAGCTGTTTTTT.

The CDR3 DNA reads TGTGCCAGCAGCTCGCCCCATGAGCAAAACATTCAGTACTTC. Its translation is CASSSPHEQNIQYF. V gene TRBV7-9 combines with J gene TRBJ2-4; D is unresolved. This CDR3 contains 14 residues. Trimming removed 4 bases from V and 5 bases from J, with 12 bases in between. Looked up from germline, CDR1 is SEHNR and CDR2 is FQNEAQ (reference sequence). Full variable domain (rest looked up from reference TRBV7-9 and TRBJ2-4): DTGVSQNPRHKITKRGQNVTFRCDPISEHNRLYWYRQTLGQGPEFLTYFQNEAQLEKSRLLSDRFSAERPKGSFSTLEIQRTEQGDSAMYLCASSSPHEQNIQYFGAGTRLSVL.

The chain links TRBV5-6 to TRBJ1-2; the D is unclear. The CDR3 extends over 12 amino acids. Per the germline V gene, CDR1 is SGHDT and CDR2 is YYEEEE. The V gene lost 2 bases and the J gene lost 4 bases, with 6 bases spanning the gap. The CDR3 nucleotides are TGTGCCAGCAGCTTCTCGGGCTATGGCTACACCTTC. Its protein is CASSFSGYGYTF.

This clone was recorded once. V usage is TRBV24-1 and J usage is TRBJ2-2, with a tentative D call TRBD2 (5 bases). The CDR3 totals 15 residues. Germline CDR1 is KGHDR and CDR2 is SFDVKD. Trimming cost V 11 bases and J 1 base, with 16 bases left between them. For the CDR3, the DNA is TGTGCCATTCCCTTTGCAGGAGGGAACACCGGGGAGCTGTTTTTT. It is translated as CAIPFAGGNTGELFF.

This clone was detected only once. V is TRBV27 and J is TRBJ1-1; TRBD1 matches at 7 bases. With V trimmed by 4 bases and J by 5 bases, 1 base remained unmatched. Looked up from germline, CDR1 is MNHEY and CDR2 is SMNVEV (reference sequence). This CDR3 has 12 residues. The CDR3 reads CASSSGQTEAFF. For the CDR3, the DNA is TGTGCCAGCAGTTCGGGACAGACTGAAGCTTTCTTT.

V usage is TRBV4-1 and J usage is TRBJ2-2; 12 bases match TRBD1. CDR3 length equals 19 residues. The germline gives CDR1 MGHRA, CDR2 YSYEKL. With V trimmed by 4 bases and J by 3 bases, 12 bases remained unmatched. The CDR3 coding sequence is TGCGCCAGCAGCCTCCCGGGACAGGGGGCTAAAGGGTACACCGGGGAGCTGTTTTTT. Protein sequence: CASSLPGQGAKGYTGELFF.

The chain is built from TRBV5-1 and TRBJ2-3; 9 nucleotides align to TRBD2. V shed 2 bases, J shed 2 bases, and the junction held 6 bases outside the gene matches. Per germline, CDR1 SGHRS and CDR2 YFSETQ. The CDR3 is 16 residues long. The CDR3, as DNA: TGCGCCAGCAGCTTCATAGCGGGGGTGTCCACAGATACGCAGTATTTT. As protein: CASSFIAGVSTDTQYF.

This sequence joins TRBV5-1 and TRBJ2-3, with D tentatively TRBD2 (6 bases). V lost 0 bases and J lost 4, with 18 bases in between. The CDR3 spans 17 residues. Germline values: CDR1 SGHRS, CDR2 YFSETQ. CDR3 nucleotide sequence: TGCGCCAGCAGCTTGGTCTCGGGAGCGGCGGGCGCAGATACGCAGTATTTT. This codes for CASSLVSGAAGADTQYF. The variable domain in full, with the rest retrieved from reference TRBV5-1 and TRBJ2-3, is KAGVTQTPRYLIKTRGQQVTLSCSPISGHRSVSWYQQTPGQGLQFLFEYFSETQRNKGNFPGRFSGRQFSNSRSEMNVSTLELGDSALYLCASSLVSGAAGADTQYFGPGTRLTVL.

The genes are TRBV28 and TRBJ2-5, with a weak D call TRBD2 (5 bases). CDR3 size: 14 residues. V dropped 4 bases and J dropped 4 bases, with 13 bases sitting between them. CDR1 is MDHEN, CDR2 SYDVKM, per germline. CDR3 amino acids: CASSYGDQGETQYF. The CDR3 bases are TGTGCCAGCAGTTACGGGGATCAAGGAGAGACCCAGTACTTC.

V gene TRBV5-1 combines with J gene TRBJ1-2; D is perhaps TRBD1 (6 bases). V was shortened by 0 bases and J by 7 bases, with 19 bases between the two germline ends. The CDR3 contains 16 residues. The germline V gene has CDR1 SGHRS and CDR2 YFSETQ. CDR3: CASSLGATGTPGGYTF. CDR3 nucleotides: TGCGCCAGCAGCTTGGGGGCTACCGGGACACCCGGTGGCTACACCTTC.

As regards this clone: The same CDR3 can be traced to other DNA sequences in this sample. CDR3 region: CASSLDGGVHTEAFF. DNA of the CDR3: TGTGCCAGCAGCTTAGATGGGGGCGTACACACTGAAGCTTTCTTT. V is TRBV11-2 and J is TRBJ1-1; weak D call: TRBD1 (6 bases). CDR3 size: 15 residues. With 0 bases removed from V and 3 bases from J, the gap between germline ends came to 11 bases. Germline values: CDR1 SGHAT, CDR2 FQNNGV.

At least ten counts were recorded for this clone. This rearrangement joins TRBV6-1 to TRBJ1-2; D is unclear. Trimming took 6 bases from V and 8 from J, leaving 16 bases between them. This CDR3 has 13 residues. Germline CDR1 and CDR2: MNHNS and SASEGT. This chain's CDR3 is CASSPVRERGYTF. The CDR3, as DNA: TGTGCCAGCAGCCCAGTTAGGGAGAGGGGCTACACCTTC.